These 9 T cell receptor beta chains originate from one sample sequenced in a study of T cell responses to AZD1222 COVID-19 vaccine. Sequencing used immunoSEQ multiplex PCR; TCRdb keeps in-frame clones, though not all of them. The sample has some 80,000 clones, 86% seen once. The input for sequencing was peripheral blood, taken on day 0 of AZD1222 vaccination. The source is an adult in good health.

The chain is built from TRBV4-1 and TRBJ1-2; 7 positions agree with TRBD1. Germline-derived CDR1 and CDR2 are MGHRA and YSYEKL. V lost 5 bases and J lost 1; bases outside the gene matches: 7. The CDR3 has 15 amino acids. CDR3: CASSFRDSLNYGYTF. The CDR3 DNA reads TGCGCCAGCAGCTTCCGGGACAGCCTTAACTATGGCTACACCTTC.

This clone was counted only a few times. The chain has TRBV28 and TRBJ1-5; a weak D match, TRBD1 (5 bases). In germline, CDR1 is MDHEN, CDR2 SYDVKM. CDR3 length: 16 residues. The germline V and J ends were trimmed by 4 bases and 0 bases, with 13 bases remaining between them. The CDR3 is CASSSSTVYSNQPQHF. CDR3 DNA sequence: TGTGCCAGCAGTTCCTCGACAGTCTATAGCAATCAGCCCCAGCATTTT.

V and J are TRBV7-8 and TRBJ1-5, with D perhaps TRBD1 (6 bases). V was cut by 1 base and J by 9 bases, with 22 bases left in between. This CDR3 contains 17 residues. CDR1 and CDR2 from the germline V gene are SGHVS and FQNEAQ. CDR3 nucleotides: TGTGCCAGCAGCTTAGTGTCCTCACAGGGAGCCCCGGGGCCCCAGCATTTT. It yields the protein CASSLVSSQGAPGPQHF.

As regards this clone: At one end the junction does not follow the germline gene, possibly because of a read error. Here the CDR3 DNA reads TGTGCCAGCTTGACCTCGTGCAGAGGCCGGTGTTTC. This codes for CASLTSCRGRCF. The chain employs TRBV6-4 and TRBJ1-4; D is uncertain. The CDR3 has 12 amino acids. Germline CDR1 and CDR2: MRHNA and SNTAGT.

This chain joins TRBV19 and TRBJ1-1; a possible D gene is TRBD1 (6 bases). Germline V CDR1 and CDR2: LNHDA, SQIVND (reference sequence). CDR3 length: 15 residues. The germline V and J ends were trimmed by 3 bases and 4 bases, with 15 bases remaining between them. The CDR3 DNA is TGTGCCAGTAGTATCCTGGCAGGGGTTGGCACTGAAGCTTTCTTT. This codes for CASSILAGVGTEAFF.

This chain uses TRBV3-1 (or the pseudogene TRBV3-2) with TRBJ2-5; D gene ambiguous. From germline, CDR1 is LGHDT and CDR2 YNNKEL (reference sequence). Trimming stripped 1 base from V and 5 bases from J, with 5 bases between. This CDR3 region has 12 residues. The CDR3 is CASSQVYETQYF. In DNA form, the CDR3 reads TGTGCCAGCAGCCAAGTTTACGAGACCCAGTACTTC.

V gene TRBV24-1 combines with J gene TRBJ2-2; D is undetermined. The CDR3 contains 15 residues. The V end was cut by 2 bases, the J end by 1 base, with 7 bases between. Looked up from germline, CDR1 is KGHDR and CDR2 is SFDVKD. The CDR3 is CATSDYNRNTGELFF. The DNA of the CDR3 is TGTGCCACCAGTGATTACAACAGGAACACCGGGGAGCTGTTTTTT.

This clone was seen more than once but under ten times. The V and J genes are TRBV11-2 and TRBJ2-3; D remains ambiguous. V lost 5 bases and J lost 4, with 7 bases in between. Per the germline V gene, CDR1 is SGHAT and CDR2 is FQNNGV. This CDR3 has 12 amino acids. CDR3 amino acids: CASSPAADTQYF. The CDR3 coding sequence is TGTGCCAGCAGCCCCGCGGCAGATACGCAGTATTTT.

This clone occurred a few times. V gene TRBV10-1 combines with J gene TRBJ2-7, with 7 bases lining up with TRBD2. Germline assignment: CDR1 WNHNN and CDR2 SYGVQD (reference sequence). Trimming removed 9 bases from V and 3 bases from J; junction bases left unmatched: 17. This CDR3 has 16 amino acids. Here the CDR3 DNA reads TGCGCCAGGTTAATCAGGGCGGGAGCCCCCATCTACGAGCAGTACTTC. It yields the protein CARLIRAGAPIYEQYF.